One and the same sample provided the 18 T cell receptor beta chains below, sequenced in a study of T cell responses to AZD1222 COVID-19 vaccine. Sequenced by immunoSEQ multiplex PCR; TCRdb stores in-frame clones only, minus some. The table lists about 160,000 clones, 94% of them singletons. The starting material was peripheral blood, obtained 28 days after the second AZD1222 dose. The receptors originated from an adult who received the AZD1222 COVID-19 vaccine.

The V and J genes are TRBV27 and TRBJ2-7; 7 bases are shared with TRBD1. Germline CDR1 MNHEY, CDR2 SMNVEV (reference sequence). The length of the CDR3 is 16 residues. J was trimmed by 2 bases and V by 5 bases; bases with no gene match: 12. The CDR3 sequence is CASSSLIRGRAYEQYF. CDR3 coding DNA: TGTGCCAGCAGTAGCTTGATTAGGGGGCGAGCCTACGAGCAGTACTTC.

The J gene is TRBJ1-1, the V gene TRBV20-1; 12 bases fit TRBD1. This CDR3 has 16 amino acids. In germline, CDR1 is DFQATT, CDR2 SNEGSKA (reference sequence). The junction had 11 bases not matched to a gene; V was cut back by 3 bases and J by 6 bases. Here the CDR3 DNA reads TGCAGTGCTAGTAGAGGATCCGGGACAGGGGGCCCTGAAGCTTTCTTT. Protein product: CSASRGSGTGGPEAFF.

The CDR3 region is CASSYGNTEAFF. For the CDR3, the DNA is TGTGCCAGCAGCTATGGGAACACTGAAGCTTTCTTT. The rearrangement uses TRBV3-1 (or the pseudogene TRBV3-2) and TRBJ1-1; D remains ambiguous. Looked up from germline, CDR1 is LGHDT and CDR2 is YNNKEL (reference sequence). V was shortened by 5 bases and J by 1 base, with 5 bases between the two germline ends. This CDR3 is 12 amino acids long.

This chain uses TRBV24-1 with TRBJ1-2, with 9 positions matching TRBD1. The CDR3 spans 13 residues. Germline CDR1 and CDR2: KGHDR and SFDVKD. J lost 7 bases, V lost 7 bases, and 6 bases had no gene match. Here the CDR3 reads CATRATGGGGYTF. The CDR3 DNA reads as TGTGCCACCAGGGCGACAGGGGGAGGTGGCTACACCTTC.

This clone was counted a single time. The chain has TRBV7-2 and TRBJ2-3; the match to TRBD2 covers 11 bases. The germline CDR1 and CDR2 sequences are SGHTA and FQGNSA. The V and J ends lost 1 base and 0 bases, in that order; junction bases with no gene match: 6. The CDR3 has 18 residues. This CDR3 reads CASSLVLAGGSSTDTQYF. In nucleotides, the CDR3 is TGTGCCAGCAGCTTAGTTTTAGCGGGAGGGTCTAGCACAGATACGCAGTATTTT.

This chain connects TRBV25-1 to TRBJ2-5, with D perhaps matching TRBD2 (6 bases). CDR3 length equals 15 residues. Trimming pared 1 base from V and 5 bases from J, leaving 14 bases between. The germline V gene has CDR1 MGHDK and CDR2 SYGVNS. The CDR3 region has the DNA TGTGCCAGCAGTGAATTTAGCCCCGGAGGGGAGACCCAGTACTTC. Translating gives CASSEFSPGGETQYF.

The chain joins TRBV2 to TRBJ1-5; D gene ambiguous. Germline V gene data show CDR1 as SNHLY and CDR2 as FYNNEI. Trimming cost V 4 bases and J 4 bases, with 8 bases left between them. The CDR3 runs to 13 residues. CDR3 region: CASSGAQNQPQHF. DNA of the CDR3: TGTGCCAGCAGTGGGGCACAAAATCAGCCCCAGCATTTT.

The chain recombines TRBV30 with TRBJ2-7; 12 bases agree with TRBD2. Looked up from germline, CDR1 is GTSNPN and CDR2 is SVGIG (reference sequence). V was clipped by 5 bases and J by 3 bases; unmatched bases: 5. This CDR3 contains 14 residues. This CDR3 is CAWYGLAGHYEQYF. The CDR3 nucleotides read TGTGCCTGGTATGGACTAGCGGGGCACTACGAGCAGTACTTC.

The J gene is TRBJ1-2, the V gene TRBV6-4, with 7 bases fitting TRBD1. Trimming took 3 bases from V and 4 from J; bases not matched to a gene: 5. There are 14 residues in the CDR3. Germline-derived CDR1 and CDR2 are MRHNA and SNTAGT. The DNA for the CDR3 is TGTGCCAGCAGTGAGACAGGGAGGTCCTATGGCTACACCTTC. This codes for CASSETGRSYGYTF.

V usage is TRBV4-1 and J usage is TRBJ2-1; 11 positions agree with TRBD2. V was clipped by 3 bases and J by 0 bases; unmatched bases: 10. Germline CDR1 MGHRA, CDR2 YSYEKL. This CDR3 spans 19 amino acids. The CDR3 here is CASSHPGLAARSSYNEQFF. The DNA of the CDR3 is TGCGCCAGCAGCCATCCGGGACTAGCGGCCAGGAGCTCCTACAATGAGCAGTTCTTC.

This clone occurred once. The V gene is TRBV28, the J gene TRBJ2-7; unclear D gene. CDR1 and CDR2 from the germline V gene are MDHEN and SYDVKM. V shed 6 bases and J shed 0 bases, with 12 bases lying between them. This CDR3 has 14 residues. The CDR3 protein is CASSADSSSYEQYF. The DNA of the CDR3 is TGTGCCAGCAGCGCCGACTCAAGCTCCTACGAGCAGTACTTC.

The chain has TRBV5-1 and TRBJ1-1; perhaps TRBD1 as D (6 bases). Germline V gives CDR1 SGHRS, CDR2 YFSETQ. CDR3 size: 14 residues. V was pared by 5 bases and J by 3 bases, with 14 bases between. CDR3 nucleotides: TGCGCCAGCAGAATAGGTGGACAGCACACTGAAGCTTTCTTT. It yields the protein CASRIGGQHTEAFF.

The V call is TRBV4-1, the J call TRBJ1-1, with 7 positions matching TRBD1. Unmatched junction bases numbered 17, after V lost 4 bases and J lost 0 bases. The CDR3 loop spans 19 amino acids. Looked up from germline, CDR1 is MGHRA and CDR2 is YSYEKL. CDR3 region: CASSPTSFGTVFMNTEAFF. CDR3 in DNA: TGCGCCAGCAGCCCCACGTCCTTCGGGACAGTGTTCATGAACACTGAAGCTTTCTTT.

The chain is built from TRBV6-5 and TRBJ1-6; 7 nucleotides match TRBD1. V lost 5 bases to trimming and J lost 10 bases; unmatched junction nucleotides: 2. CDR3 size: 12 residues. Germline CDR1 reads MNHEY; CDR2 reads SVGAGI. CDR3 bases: TGTGCCAGCAGTCGACAGGGCTCACCCCTCCACTTT. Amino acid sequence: CASSRQGSPLHF.

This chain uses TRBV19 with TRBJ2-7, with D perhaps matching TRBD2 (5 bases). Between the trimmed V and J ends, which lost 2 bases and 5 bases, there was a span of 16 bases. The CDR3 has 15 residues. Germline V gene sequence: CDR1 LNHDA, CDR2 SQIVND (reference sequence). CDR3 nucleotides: TGTGCCAGTAGTATATCTTTCGGGGTAGAGAACGAGCAGTACTTC. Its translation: CASSISFGVENEQYF.

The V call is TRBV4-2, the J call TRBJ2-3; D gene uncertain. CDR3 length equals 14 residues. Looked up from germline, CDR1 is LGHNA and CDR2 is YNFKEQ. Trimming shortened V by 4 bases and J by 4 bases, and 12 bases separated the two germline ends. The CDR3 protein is CASSPDVTPDTQYF. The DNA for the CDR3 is TGTGCCAGCAGCCCGGACGTCACCCCAGATACGCAGTATTTT.

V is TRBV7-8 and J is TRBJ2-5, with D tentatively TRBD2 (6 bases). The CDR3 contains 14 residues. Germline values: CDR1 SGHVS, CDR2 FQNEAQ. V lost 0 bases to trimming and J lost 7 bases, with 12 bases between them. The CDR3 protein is CASSLAPGGATQYF. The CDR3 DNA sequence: TGTGCCAGCAGCTTAGCGCCAGGAGGGGCGACCCAGTACTTC.

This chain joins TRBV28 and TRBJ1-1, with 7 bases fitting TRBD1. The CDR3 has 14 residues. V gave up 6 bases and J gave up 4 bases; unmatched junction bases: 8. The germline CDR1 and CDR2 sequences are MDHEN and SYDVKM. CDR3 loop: CASSWEGAITEAFF. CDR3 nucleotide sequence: TGTGCCAGCAGCTGGGAGGGGGCAATCACTGAAGCTTTCTTT.